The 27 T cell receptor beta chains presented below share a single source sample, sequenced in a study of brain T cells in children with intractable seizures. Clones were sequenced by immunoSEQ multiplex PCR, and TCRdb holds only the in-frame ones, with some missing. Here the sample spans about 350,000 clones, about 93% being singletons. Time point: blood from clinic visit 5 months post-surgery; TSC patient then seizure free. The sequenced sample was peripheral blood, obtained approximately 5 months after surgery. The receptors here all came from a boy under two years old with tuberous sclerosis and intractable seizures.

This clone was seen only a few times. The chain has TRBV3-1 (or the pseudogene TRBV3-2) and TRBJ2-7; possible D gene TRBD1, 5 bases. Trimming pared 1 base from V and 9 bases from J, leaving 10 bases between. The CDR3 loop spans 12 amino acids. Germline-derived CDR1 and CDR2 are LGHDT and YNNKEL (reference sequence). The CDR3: CASSQGGAVQYF. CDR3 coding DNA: TGTGCCAGCAGCCAAGGTGGGGCAGTGCAGTACTTC.

As DNA, the CDR3 is TGTGCCAGCAGCTTCCGCGACACCCCATACGAGCAGTACTTC. Its translation: CASSFRDTPYEQYF. The J gene is TRBJ2-7, the V gene TRBV5-4; D remains unclear. There are 14 residues in the CDR3. CDR1 and CDR2 from the germline V gene are SGHNT and YYREEE (reference sequence). Deletions cut 2 bases from V and 4 bases from J, with 13 bases between. Full variable domain (outside the CDR3, taken from reference TRBV5-4 and TRBJ2-7): ETGVTQSPTHLIKTRGQQVTLRCSSQSGHNTVSWYQQALGQGPQFIFQYYREEENGRGNFPPRFSGLQFPNYSSELNVNALELDDSALYLCASSFRDTPYEQYFGPGTRLTVT.

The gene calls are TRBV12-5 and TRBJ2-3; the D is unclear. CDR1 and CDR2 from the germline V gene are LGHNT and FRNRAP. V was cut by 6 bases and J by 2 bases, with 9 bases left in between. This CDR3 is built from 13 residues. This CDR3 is CASGPDVTDTQYF. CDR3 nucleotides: TGTGCTAGTGGCCCGGACGTCACAGATACGCAGTATTTT.

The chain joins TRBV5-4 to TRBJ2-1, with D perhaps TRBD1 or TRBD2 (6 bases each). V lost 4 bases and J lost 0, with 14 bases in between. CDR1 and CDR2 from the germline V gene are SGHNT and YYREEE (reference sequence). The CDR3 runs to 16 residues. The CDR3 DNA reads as TGTGCCAGCAGCGGCTCCGGGGGCCGCTCCTACAATGAGCAGTTCTTC. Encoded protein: CASSGSGGRSYNEQFF. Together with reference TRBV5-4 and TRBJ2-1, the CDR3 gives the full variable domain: ETGVTQSPTHLIKTRGQQVTLRCSSQSGHNTVSWYQQALGQGPQFIFQYYREEENGRGNFPPRFSGLQFPNYSSELNVNALELDDSALYLCASSGSGGRSYNEQFFGPGTRLTVL.

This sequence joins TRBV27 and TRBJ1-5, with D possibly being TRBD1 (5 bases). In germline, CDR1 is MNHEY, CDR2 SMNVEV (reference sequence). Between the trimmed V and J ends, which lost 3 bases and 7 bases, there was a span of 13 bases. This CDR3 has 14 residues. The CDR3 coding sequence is TGTGCCAGCAGTTTGGGGGGGAACGGGCAGCCCCAGCATTTT. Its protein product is CASSLGGNGQPQHF.

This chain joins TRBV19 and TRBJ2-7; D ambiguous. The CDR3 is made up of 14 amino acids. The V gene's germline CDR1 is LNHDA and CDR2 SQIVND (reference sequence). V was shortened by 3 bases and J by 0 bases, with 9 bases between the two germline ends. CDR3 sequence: CASSIRGASYEQYF. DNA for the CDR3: TGTGCCAGTAGTATTCGAGGAGCCTCCTACGAGCAGTACTTC.

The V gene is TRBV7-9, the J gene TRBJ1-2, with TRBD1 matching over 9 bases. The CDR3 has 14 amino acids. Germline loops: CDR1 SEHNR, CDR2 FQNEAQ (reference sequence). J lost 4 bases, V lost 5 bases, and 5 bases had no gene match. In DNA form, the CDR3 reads TGTGCCAGCAGCCGACAGGGGGAGATCTATGGCTACACCTTC. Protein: CASSRQGEIYGYTF.

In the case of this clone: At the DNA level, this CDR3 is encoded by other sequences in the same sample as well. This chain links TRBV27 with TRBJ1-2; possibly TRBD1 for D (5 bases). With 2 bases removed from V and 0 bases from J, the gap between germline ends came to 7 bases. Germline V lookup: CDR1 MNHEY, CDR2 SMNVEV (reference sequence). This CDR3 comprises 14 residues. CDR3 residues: CASSLRGANYGYTF. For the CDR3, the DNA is TGTGCCAGCAGTTTAAGGGGCGCTAACTATGGCTACACCTTC.

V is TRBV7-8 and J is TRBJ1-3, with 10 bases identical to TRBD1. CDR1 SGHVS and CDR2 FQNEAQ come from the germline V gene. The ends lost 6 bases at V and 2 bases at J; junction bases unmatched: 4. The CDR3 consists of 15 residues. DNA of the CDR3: TGTGCCAGCAGTTTTGGGACAGGGGCTGGAAACACCATATATTTT. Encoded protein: CASSFGTGAGNTIYF.

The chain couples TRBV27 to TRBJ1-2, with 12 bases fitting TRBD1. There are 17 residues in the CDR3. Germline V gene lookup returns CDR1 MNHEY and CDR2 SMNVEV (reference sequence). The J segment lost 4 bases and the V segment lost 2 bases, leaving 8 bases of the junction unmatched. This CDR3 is CASSLRDRGRGGYGYTF. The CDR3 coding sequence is TGTGCCAGCAGTTTACGGGACAGGGGGCGGGGAGGCTATGGCTACACCTTC.

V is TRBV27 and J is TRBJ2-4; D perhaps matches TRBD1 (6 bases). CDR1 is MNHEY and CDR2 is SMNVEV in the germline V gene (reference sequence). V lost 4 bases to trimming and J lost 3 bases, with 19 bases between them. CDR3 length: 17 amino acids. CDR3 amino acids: CASSWGTLPRGKNIQYF. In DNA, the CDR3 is TGTGCCAGCAGTTGGGGGACACTGCCGAGGGGCAAAAACATTCAGTACTTC.

CDR3 in amino acids: CASSLGLAGGEETQYF. The CDR3 DNA reads as TGTGCCAGCAGCTTGGGGTTAGCGGGGGGAGAGGAGACCCAGTACTTC. The chain links TRBV5-8 to TRBJ2-5; 10 nucleotides agree with TRBD2. The germline V gene has CDR1 SGHTS and CDR2 YDEGEE. V lost 0 bases to trimming and J lost 5 bases; unmatched junction nucleotides: 7. CDR3 length: 16 amino acids.

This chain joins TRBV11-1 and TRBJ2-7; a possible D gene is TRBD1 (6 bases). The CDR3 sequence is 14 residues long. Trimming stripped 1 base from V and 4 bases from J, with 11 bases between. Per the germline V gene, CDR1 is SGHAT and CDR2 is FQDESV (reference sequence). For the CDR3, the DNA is TGTGCCAGCAGCTTAGGTCTGGGGGCATACGAGCAGTACTTC. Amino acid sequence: CASSLGLGAYEQYF.

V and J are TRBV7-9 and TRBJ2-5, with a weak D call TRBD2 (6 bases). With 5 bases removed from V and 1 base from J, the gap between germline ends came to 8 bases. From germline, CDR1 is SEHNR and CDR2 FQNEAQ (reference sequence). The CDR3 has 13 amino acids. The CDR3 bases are TGTGCCAGCAGCGGGGACTTCCAAGAGACCCAGTACTTC. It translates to CASSGDFQETQYF.

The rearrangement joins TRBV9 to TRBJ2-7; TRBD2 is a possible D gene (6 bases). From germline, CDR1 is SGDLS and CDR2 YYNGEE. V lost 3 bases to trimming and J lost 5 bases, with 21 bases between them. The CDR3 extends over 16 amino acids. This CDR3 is CASSGRVGGAVDEQYF. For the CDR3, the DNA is TGTGCCAGCAGCGGAAGGGTTGGCGGGGCGGTGGACGAGCAGTACTTC.

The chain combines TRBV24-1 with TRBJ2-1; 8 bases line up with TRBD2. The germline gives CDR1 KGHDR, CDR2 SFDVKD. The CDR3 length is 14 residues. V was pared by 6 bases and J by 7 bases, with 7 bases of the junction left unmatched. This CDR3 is CATSPKAGGNEQFF. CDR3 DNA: TGTGCCACCAGTCCAAAGGCGGGGGGTAATGAGCAGTTCTTC.

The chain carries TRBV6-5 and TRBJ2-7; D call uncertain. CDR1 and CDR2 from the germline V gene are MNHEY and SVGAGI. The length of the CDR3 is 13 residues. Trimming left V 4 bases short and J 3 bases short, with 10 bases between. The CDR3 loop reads CASSFQDGYEQYF. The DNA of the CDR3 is TGTGCCAGCAGTTTTCAGGACGGCTACGAGCAGTACTTC.

CDR3 region: CASSFRNTIYF. The CDR3 bases are TGTGCCAGCAGTTTTCGAAACACCATATATTTT. The rearrangement uses TRBV6-5 and TRBJ1-3; D gene uncertain. Germline assignment: CDR1 MNHEY and CDR2 SVGAGI. Trimming removed 4 bases at V and 5 bases at J, with 3 bases between. The CDR3 extends over 11 amino acids.

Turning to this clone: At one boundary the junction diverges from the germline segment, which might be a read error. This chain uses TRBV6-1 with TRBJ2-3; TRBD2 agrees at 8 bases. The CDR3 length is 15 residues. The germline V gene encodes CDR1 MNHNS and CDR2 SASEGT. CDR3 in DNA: TGTGCCAGCGGTGAAGTAGCGGGAAGCACAGATACGCAGTATTTT. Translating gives CASGEVAGSTDTQYF.

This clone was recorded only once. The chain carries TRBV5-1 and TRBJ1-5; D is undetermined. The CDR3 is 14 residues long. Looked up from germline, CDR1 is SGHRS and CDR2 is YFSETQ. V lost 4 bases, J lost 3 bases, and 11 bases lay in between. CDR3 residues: CASSPGGINQPQHF. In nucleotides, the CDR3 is TGCGCCAGCAGCCCGGGAGGGATCAATCAGCCCCAGCATTTT.

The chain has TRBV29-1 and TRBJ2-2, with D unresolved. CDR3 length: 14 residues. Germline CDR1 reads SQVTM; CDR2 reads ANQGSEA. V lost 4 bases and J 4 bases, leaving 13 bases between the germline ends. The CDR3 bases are TGCAGCGTTGCGGCCGGGTTTTCCACCGGGGAGCTGTTTTTT. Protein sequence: CSVAAGFSTGELFF.

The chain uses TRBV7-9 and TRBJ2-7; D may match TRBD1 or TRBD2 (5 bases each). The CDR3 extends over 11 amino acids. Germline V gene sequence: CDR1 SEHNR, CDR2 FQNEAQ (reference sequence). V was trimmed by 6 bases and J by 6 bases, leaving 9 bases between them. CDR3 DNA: TGTGCCAGCAGGGGACCGTTCGAGCAGTACTTC. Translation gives CASRGPFEQYF. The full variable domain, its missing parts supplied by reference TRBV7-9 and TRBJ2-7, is DTGVSQNPRHKITKRGQNVTFRCDPISEHNRLYWYRQTLGQGPEFLTYFQNEAQLEKSRLLSDRFSAERPKGSFSTLEIQRTEQGDSAMYLCASRGPFEQYFGPGTRLTVT.

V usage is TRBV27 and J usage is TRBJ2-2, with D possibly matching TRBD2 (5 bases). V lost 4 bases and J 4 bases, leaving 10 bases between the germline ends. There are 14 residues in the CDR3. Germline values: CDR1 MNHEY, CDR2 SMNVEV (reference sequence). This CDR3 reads CASSSYGLTGELFF. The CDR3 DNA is TGTGCCAGCAGTTCCTACGGACTCACCGGGGAGCTGTTTTTT.

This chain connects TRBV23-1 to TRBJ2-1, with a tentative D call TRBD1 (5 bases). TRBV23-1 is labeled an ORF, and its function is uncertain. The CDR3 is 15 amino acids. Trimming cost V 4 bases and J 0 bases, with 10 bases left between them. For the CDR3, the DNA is TGCGCCAGCAGTCTCGACAGAAGCTCCTACAATGAGCAGTTCTTC. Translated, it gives CASSLDRSSYNEQFF.

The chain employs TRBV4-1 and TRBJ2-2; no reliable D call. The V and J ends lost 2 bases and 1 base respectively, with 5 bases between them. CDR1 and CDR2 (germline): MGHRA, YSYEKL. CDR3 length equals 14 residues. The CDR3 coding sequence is TGCGCCAGCAGCCAACTAAAGAACACCGGGGAGCTGTTTTTT. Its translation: CASSQLKNTGELFF.

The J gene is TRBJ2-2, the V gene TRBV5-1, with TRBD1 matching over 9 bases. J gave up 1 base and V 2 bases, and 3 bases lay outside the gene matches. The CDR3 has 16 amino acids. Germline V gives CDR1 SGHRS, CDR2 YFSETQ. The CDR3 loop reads CASSFTGGRNTGELFF. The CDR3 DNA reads TGCGCCAGCAGCTTTACAGGGGGCCGGAACACCGGGGAGCTGTTTTTT.

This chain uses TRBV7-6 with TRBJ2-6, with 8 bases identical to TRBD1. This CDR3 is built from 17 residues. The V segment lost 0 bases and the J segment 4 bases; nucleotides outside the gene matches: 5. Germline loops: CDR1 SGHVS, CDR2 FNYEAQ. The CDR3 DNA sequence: TGTGCCAGCAGCTTAGCGCTCAGGGGGCCCGGGGCCAACGTCCTGACTTTC. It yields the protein CASSLALRGPGANVLTF.